This TCR beta chain is from a study of monozygotic twins with inflammatory bowel disease. Whole-study results and caveats: IBD patients carried less diverse TCRbeta repertoires (inverse Simpson) than healthy co-twins. Discordant twins had repertoire similarity that did not differ from that of concordant twins, possibly from limited power. Versus healthy twins, IBD patients showed fewer clonotypes shared with others, especially with disease activity.

TCRdb re-called the 5' RACE reads; every CDR3 protein appears as one record, without DNA. The sample data list approximately 120,000 distinct CDR3 sequences. Germline CDR1 reads SGDLS; CDR2 reads YYNGEE. CDR3 length equals 17 residues. Regarding this clonotype: No antigen is known for it.

Input material: blood. The TCR originated in a human donor with ulcerative colitis or Crohn's disease, or a healthy co-twin of an affected twin (not recorded which). This chain connects TRBV9 to TRBJ2-3; the D call from TCRdb, TRBD2, cannot be confirmed without DNA. The CDR3 sequence: CASSTWTSGASTDTQYF.